The entry below gives a single TCR beta chain sequence along with its context. Antigen specificity is unknown. This sample was included in a study of cytomegalovirus exposure and HLA in healthy donors. With 60 Vbeta and 13 Jbeta primers, the PCR was carried out. The data were produced by immunoSEQ multiplex PCR, yet TCRdb's version contains in-frame clones alone and is incomplete. The sample has 150,000 to 200,000 clones, more than 60% seen once. Germline values: CDR1 SGHTA, CDR2 FQGNSA. This CDR3 contains 17 residues. The V and J ends lost 5 bases and 5 bases, in that order; junction bases with no gene match: 15. Findings and caveats of the study: It was reported that the classifier diagnosed cytomegalovirus status with high specificity and sensitivity in both the original and validation cohorts. Earlier findings revealed that most TCR beta V segments proved productive either about 90% or about 30% of the time. CMV serostatus stood as the only immune exposure information on hand.

The rearrangement links TRBV7-2 to TRBJ2-5, with TRBD2 matching 9 bases. Source material: PBMCs. This receptor was taken from a human donor in good health. This chain's CDR3 is CASSRNHRGLAGETQYF. Here the CDR3 DNA reads TGTGCCAGCAGCCGAAACCACCGGGGACTAGCAGGGGAGACCCAGTACTTC.